Listed here are 30 T cell receptor beta chains from one sample, sequenced in a study of control samples from healthy donors and cancer patients. The data were produced by immunoSEQ multiplex PCR, yet TCRdb's version contains in-frame clones alone and is incomplete. The sample has about 63,000 clones; 85% are singletons. Sequences were obtained from blood. These receptors were taken from a man between 35 and 55 years old in good health.

The chain joins TRBV7-2 to TRBJ1-2; D ambiguous. CDR3 length: 16 residues. Germline V gene lookup returns CDR1 SGHTA and CDR2 FQGNSA. Between the trimmed V and J ends, which lost 1 base and 0 bases, there was a span of 12 bases. The CDR3 reads CASSLDPRESNYGYTF. Here the CDR3 DNA reads TGTGCCAGCAGCTTAGATCCCAGAGAATCTAACTATGGCTACACCTTC.

This chain connects TRBV28 to TRBJ2-7; perhaps TRBD2 as D (6 bases). CDR1 is MDHEN, CDR2 SYDVKM, per germline. The CDR3 loop spans 17 amino acids. Trimming shortened V by 5 bases and J by 0 bases, and 20 bases separated the two germline ends. The CDR3 DNA sequence: TGTGCCAGCAGTATCGGGGTCGCGGCTAGCGTCTCCTACGAGCAGTACTTC. It specifies CASSIGVAASVSYEQYF.

This chain uses TRBV6-5 with TRBJ1-5; no definite D call. CDR1 and CDR2 (germline): MNHEY, SVGAGI. There are 15 residues in the CDR3. Between the trimmed V and J ends, which lost 0 bases and 0 bases, there was a span of 6 bases. CDR3 amino acids: CASSYSWVSNQPQHF. The DNA for the CDR3 is TGTGCCAGCAGTTACTCGTGGGTTAGCAATCAGCCCCAGCATTTT.

On this clone: The sample holds other DNA sequences that translate to the same CDR3. V gene TRBV11-2 combines with J gene TRBJ1-1; 10 positions match TRBD1. CDR1 is SGHAT, CDR2 FQNNGV, per germline. CDR3 length equals 11 residues. V lost 5 bases, J lost 11 bases, and 2 bases stayed unmatched. CDR3 protein: CASSLGQGAFF. The CDR3 DNA follows: TGTGCCAGCAGCCTGGGACAGGGGGCTTTCTTT.

In its sample, this clone was seen a few times. This chain uses TRBV13 with TRBJ2-7; no reliable D call. The V end lost 3 bases, the J end lost 6 bases, and 9 bases lay between the germline ends. Germline V gives CDR1 PRHDT, CDR2 FYEKMQ (reference sequence). CDR3 length: 12 amino acids. CDR3 amino acids: CASSFSRAEQYF. In DNA, the CDR3 is TGTGCCAGCAGCTTTTCACGGGCCGAGCAGTACTTC.

The rearrangement links TRBV29-1 to TRBJ1-1; 9 bases agree with TRBD1. The CDR3 totals 13 residues. Germline CDR1 and CDR2: SQVTM and ANQGSEA. V was clipped by 7 bases and J by 3 bases; unmatched bases: 6. CDR3 loop: CSAKDRGDTEAFF. The CDR3 DNA reads TGCAGCGCTAAGGACAGGGGCGACACTGAAGCTTTCTTT. Complete variable domain (other parts from reference TRBV29-1 and TRBJ1-1): SAVISQKPSRDICQRGTSLTIQCQVDSQVTMMFWYRQQPGQSLTLIATANQGSEATYESGFVIDKFPISRPNLTFSTLTVSNMSPEDSSIYLCSAKDRGDTEAFFGQGTRLTVV.

This clone has only a few counts. The genes are TRBV7-2 and TRBJ2-1; 9 bases are shared with TRBD2. J was trimmed by 3 bases and V by 3 bases; bases with no gene match: 6. This CDR3 region has 16 residues. Germline lookup yields CDR1 SGHTA and CDR2 FQGNSA. CDR3 in amino acids: CASSFPPSGVYNEQFF. CDR3 nucleotides: TGTGCCAGCAGCTTCCCCCCTAGCGGGGTCTACAATGAGCAGTTCTTC.

This clone was seen once. The chain uses TRBV28 and TRBJ2-5; 9 nucleotides agree with TRBD1. V gave up 4 bases and J gave up 2 bases; unmatched junction bases: 5. Looked up from germline, CDR1 is MDHEN and CDR2 is SYDVKM. CDR3 size: 15 residues. The CDR3 loop is CASSSTGQGQETQYF. DNA for the CDR3: TGTGCCAGCAGTTCCACCGGACAGGGGCAAGAGACCCAGTACTTC.

V is TRBV4-3 and J is TRBJ2-2; TRBD2 agrees at 8 bases. With V trimmed by 0 bases and J by 1 base, 4 bases remained unmatched. The CDR3 has 17 residues. Germline V gene data show CDR1 as LGHNA and CDR2 as YSLEER. CDR3 sequence: CASSQDPAGVNTGELFF. The DNA for the CDR3 is TGCGCCAGCAGCCAAGATCCAGCGGGGGTGAACACCGGGGAGCTGTTTTTT.

There are a few counts of this clone. J is TRBJ2-7 and V is TRBV7-8, with 10 bases aligning to TRBD2. The CDR3 consists of 16 residues. Germline loops: CDR1 SGHVS, CDR2 FQNEAQ. The V and J ends lost 5 bases and 2 bases, in that order; junction bases with no gene match: 9. In nucleotides, the CDR3 is TGTGCCAGCAGCACCTTCCCTAGCGGGAGCACCTACGAGCAGTACTTC. It codes for CASSTFPSGSTYEQYF.

The chain carries TRBV6-5 and TRBJ2-3; TRBD1 is a possible D gene (6 bases). Per the germline V gene, CDR1 is MNHEY and CDR2 is SVGAGI. V gave up 8 bases and J gave up 3 bases, with 15 bases separating them. The CDR3 is 14 amino acids. CDR3 amino acids: CASRSGARTDTQYF. The CDR3 region has the DNA TGTGCCAGCCGTTCAGGGGCAAGGACAGATACGCAGTATTTT.

This clone has more than one count but fewer than ten. This chain joins TRBV27 and TRBJ2-1, with D perhaps TRBD2 (5 bases). CDR3 length equals 16 residues. Germline-derived CDR1 and CDR2 are MNHEY and SMNVEV (reference sequence). V lost 5 bases, J lost 2 bases, and 16 bases lay in between. The CDR3 region is CASSLSGLEPYNEQFF. DNA for the CDR3: TGTGCCAGCAGTCTCTCCGGACTGGAACCCTACAATGAGCAGTTCTTC.

V and J are TRBV27 and TRBJ2-3, with a tentative D call TRBD2 (5 bases). This CDR3 spans 17 amino acids. Germline CDR1 reads MNHEY; CDR2 reads SMNVEV (reference sequence). The V end lost 6 bases, the J end lost 2 bases, and 21 bases lay between the germline ends. In nucleotides, the CDR3 is TGTGCCAGCAGCCGAACGGGAACGGGATTATCCACAGATACGCAGTATTTT. Translation: CASSRTGTGLSTDTQYF.

V usage is TRBV12-5 and J usage is TRBJ1-5; possible D gene TRBD1, 5 bases. Trimming pared 5 bases from V and 5 bases from J, leaving 34 bases between. Germline CDR1 reads LGHNT; CDR2 reads FRNRAP. CDR3 length equals 21 residues. DNA for the CDR3: TGTGCTAGTGGTACCCTCCCTCTCTTTTCAGCGGTTTGGGGGGGATATCAGCCCCAGCATTTT. Its protein is CASGTLPLFSAVWGGYQPQHF. The entire variable domain, with the rest obtained from reference TRBV12-5 and TRBJ1-5, is as follows: DARVTQTPRHKVTEMGQEVTMRCQPILGHNTVFWYRQTMMQGLELLAYFRNRAPLDDSGMPKDRFSAEMPDATLATLKIQPSEPRDSAVYFCASGTLPLFSAVWGGYQPQHFGDGTRLSIL.

The chain joins TRBV14 to TRBJ2-1; TRBD1 aligns across 10 bases. CDR3 length: 15 amino acids. Looked up from germline, CDR1 is SGHDN and CDR2 is FVKESK. The J segment lost 0 bases and the V segment lost 6 bases, leaving 2 bases of the junction unmatched. The CDR3 bases are TGTGCCAGCAGGGACAGGGGGAGCTCCTACAATGAGCAGTTCTTC. The encoded protein is CASRDRGSSYNEQFF.

Details on this clone: The same CDR3 also results from other DNA sequences found in this sample. V gene TRBV2 combines with J gene TRBJ1-5; tentative D call: TRBD1 (6 bases). Trimming cost V 0 bases and J 6 bases, with 12 bases left between them. The CDR3 has 15 residues. Per germline, CDR1 SNHLY and CDR2 FYNNEI. The CDR3 protein is CASSEARGAGQPQHF. CDR3 DNA sequence: TGTGCCAGCAGTGAAGCTCGGGGGGCGGGTCAGCCCCAGCATTTT.

The chain uses TRBV24-1 and TRBJ2-1, with a weak D call TRBD2 (5 bases). V lost 0 bases and J 15 bases, leaving 14 bases between the germline ends. The CDR3 sequence is 13 residues long. Germline lookup yields CDR1 KGHDR and CDR2 SFDVKD. This CDR3 is CATSDLVSAGVFF. The CDR3, as DNA: TGTGCCACCAGTGATTTGGTTTCCGCGGGCGTGTTCTTC.

This rearrangement joins TRBV7-2 to TRBJ1-2; D ambiguous. Looked up from germline, CDR1 is SGHTA and CDR2 is FQGNSA. V was shortened by 5 bases and J by 6 bases, with 13 bases between the two germline ends. CDR3 length: 13 amino acids. This chain's CDR3 is CASSDPSGNGYTF. The CDR3 DNA is TGTGCCAGCAGCGACCCCAGCGGGAATGGCTACACCTTC.

V and J are TRBV7-2 and TRBJ2-2; the D gene is possibly TRBD1 (7 bases). The CDR3 covers 16 residues. Trimming left V 1 base short and J 5 bases short, with 14 bases between. The germline V gene encodes CDR1 SGHTA and CDR2 FQGNSA. The CDR3: CASSLVRQGGTGELFF. The DNA for the CDR3 is TGTGCCAGCAGCTTAGTCCGGCAGGGGGGAACCGGGGAGCTGTTTTTT.

This chain joins TRBV7-2 and TRBJ1-1, with D uncertain. The V and J ends lost 4 bases and 8 bases respectively, with 17 bases between them. Looked up from germline, CDR1 is SGHTA and CDR2 is FQGNSA. The CDR3 is 14 amino acids. The CDR3 DNA reads TGTGCCAGCAGCTACCAACCGAGCCCCATGGAAGCTTTCTTT. This gives the protein CASSYQPSPMEAFF.

The chain carries TRBV3-1 (or the pseudogene TRBV3-2) and TRBJ2-3; no firm D call. With 0 bases removed from V and 1 base from J, the gap between germline ends came to 14 bases. The CDR3 is made up of 17 amino acids. The germline V gene encodes CDR1 LGHDT and CDR2 YNNKEL (reference sequence). The chain's CDR3 is CASSQDLNLEGTDTQYF. Here the CDR3 DNA reads TGTGCCAGCAGCCAAGATTTGAACCTAGAGGGCACAGATACGCAGTATTTT.

The chain recombines TRBV7-2 with TRBJ2-3; TRBD2 aligns across 10 bases. Losses at the gene ends were 5 bases for V and 8 bases for J; bases not matched to a gene: 22. CDR3 size: 19 residues. Germline CDR1 SGHTA, CDR2 FQGNSA. This chain's CDR3 is CASSPRFISGGSQGSTQYF. The CDR3 coding sequence is TGTGCCAGCAGCCCTCGTTTTATTAGCGGGGGGAGCCAGGGTAGTACGCAGTATTTT.

The chain has TRBV2 and TRBJ1-3; TRBD1 might be the D (5 bases). V lost 6 bases to trimming and J lost 0 bases, with 9 bases between them. The CDR3 sequence is 14 residues long. The germline V gene has CDR1 SNHLY and CDR2 FYNNEI. As DNA, the CDR3 is TGTGCCAGCAGGGGGGGAAACTCTGGAAACACCATATATTTT. Translated, it gives CASRGGNSGNTIYF.

This clone has a single count. The gene calls are TRBV9 and TRBJ1-4; perhaps TRBD1 as D (5 bases). This CDR3 comprises 14 residues. The germline V and J ends were trimmed by 6 bases and 8 bases, with 17 bases remaining between them. Germline V CDR1 and CDR2: SGDLS, YYNGEE. In DNA, the CDR3 is TGTGCCAGCACCCCGGGACGTTTAAGCGAAAAACTGTTTTTT. It translates to CASTPGRLSEKLFF.

The chain carries TRBV3-1 (or the pseudogene TRBV3-2) and TRBJ1-3; a weak D match, TRBD1 (5 bases). This CDR3 has 14 amino acids. Germline V gives CDR1 LGHDT, CDR2 YNNKEL (reference sequence). The V gene lost 2 bases and the J gene lost 4 bases, with 9 bases spanning the gap. CDR3 region: CASSQRGRGNTIYF. The CDR3 region has the DNA TGTGCCAGCAGCCAAAGGGGACGGGGAAACACCATATATTTT.

The chain recombines TRBV5-6 with TRBJ1-1, with a possible D match to TRBD1 (6 bases). CDR1 and CDR2 (germline): SGHDT, YYEEEE. CDR3 size: 15 residues. Trimming pared 0 bases from V and 10 bases from J, leaving 19 bases between. CDR3 protein: CASSLAVRNPQGAFF. The CDR3, as DNA: TGTGCCAGCAGCTTGGCCGTTAGGAACCCACAGGGAGCTTTCTTT.

The chain combines TRBV19 with TRBJ1-1, with D unclear. The CDR3 sequence is 13 residues long. V lost 4 bases and J 7 bases, leaving 13 bases between the germline ends. From germline, CDR1 is LNHDA and CDR2 SQIVND (reference sequence). The CDR3 loop reads CASSTLRRYEAFF. The CDR3 nucleotides are TGTGCCAGTAGTACCCTCCGACGGTATGAAGCTTTCTTT. The variable domain in full, completed from reference TRBV19 and TRBJ1-1, reads DGGITQSPKYLFRKEGQNVTLSCEQNLNHDAMYWYRQDPGQGLRLIYYSQIVNDFQKGDIAEGYSVSREKKESFPLTVTSAQKNPTAFYLCASSTLRRYEAFFGQGTRLTVV.

In this sample, this clone turned up a few times. Other DNA variants within this sample encode the same CDR3. The chain joins TRBV11-1 to TRBJ2-7, with D perhaps assigned TRBD1 or TRBD2 (5 bases each). The CDR3 sequence is 12 residues long. The germline CDR1 and CDR2 sequences are SGHAT and FQDESV (reference sequence). Between the trimmed V and J ends, which lost 3 bases and 3 bases, there was a span of 6 bases. The CDR3 nucleotides are TGTGCCAGCAGCTTGGGGGTCTACGAGCAGTACTTC. It codes for CASSLGVYEQYF.

The J gene is TRBJ2-5, the V gene TRBV5-1; 8 bases are shared with TRBD2. This CDR3 region has 15 residues. The ends lost 0 bases at V and 3 bases at J; junction bases unmatched: 4. In germline, CDR1 is SGHRS, CDR2 YFSETQ. CDR3 residues: CASSLDGGEEETQYF. CDR3 in DNA: TGCGCCAGCAGCTTGGACGGGGGGGAGGAAGAGACCCAGTACTTC.

The chain employs TRBV7-3 and TRBJ2-1; 8 positions match TRBD2. Per the germline V gene, CDR1 is SGHTA and CDR2 is FQGTGA. This CDR3 spans 17 amino acids. Unmatched junction bases numbered 10, after V lost 5 bases and J lost 1 base. The CDR3 DNA is TGTGCCAGCAGCCGCGAAAGCGGGGGTTCTTCCTACAATGAGCAGTTCTTC. It yields the protein CASSRESGGSSYNEQFF.